These 23 T cell receptor beta chains share one sample of origin, sequenced in a study of beta chain features in type 1 diabetes. The sequenced template was cDNA made from the entire isolated RNA. The method was immunoSEQ multiplex PCR; TCRdb's version includes in-frame clones alone and lacks a portion of them. The sample has 850,000 to 900,000 clones; about a sixth are singletons. Source material: naive CD4+ T cells from blood. The source of these receptors is a young woman in good health.

The chain recombines TRBV15 with TRBJ2-2, with D unclear. The CDR3 loop spans 14 amino acids. Trimming pared 5 bases from V and 1 base from J, leaving 8 bases between. Germline CDR1 LNHNV, CDR2 YYDKDF (reference sequence). CDR3 DNA sequence: TGTGCCACCAGCGTCTTAGTGAACACCGGGGAGCTGTTTTTT. Translated, it gives CATSVLVNTGELFF.

In its sample, this clone was seen a few times. This rearrangement joins TRBV5-1 to TRBJ1-1; D unresolved. Germline assignment: CDR1 SGHRS and CDR2 YFSETQ. The V gene lost 4 bases and the J gene lost 1 base, with 11 bases spanning the gap. This CDR3 is built from 14 residues. The CDR3: CASSAVLGNTEAFF. In DNA, the CDR3 is TGCGCCAGCAGCGCCGTACTCGGGAACACTGAAGCTTTCTTT.

J is TRBJ2-5 and V is TRBV7-8; 13 nucleotides align to TRBD2. The CDR3 contains 20 residues. The germline gives CDR1 SGHVS, CDR2 FQNEAQ. V lost 4 bases to trimming and J lost 4 bases; unmatched junction nucleotides: 18. CDR3 protein: CASSSSGKLAGGPLGETQYF. The CDR3 coding sequence is TGTGCCAGCAGCTCGAGCGGCAAACTAGCGGGAGGGCCGTTAGGAGAGACCCAGTACTTC.

The chain has TRBV7-2 and TRBJ2-3; D might be TRBD2 (6 bases). V was cut by 3 bases and J by 3 bases, with 10 bases left in between. The CDR3 is 14 amino acids. The germline gives CDR1 SGHTA, CDR2 FQGNSA. The CDR3 here is CASSFAGLTDTQYF. The CDR3 DNA reads as TGTGCCAGCAGCTTTGCGGGACTGACAGATACGCAGTATTTT. Complete variable domain (other parts from reference TRBV7-2 and TRBJ2-3): GAGVSQSPSNKVTEKGKDVELRCDPISGHTALYWYRQSLGQGLEFLIYFQGNSAPDKSGLPSDRFSAERTGGSVSTLTIQRTQQEDSAVYLCASSFAGLTDTQYFGPGTRLTVL.

This clone was seen only a few times. Written as DNA, the CDR3 is TGCGCCAGCAGCTTCGACGGCAGGGGCGAGCAGTACTTC. As protein: CASSFDGRGEQYF. The chain employs TRBV5-1 and TRBJ2-7; a possible D gene is TRBD1 (6 bases). CDR1 is SGHRS and CDR2 is YFSETQ in the germline V gene. V was pared by 2 bases and J by 6 bases, with 12 bases between. The CDR3 length is 13 residues.

The chain joins TRBV11-2 to TRBJ2-6, with D perhaps being TRBD1 or TRBD2 (5 bases each). In germline, CDR1 is SGHAT, CDR2 FQNNGV. The CDR3 has 18 amino acids. The V gene lost 6 bases and the J gene lost 0 bases, with 18 bases spanning the gap. CDR3 DNA: TGTGCCAGCAGTTCTCTTAGGGGACGAGACTCTGGGGCCAACGTCCTGACTTTC. It translates to CASSSLRGRDSGANVLTF.

The chain is built from TRBV6-5 and TRBJ1-1; D not resolved. CDR1 is MNHEY, CDR2 SVGAGI, per germline. V lost 0 bases to trimming and J lost 6 bases, with 11 bases between them. The CDR3 totals 14 residues. CDR3 bases: TGTGCCAGCAGTTACTCATCAAAACGGGCTGAAGCTTTCTTT. Translating gives CASSYSSKRAEAFF.

This chain links TRBV6-5 with TRBJ2-3; a possible D gene is TRBD2 (6 bases). The CDR3 runs to 13 residues. V was shortened by 6 bases and J by 11 bases, with 18 bases between the two germline ends. Germline CDR1 reads MNHEY; CDR2 reads SVGAGI. The CDR3 DNA follows: TGTGCCAGCAGCCGGAAGGACCAGGGAGGGCAGTATTTT. Its translation is CASSRKDQGGQYF.

This clone has more than one count but fewer than ten. The chain uses TRBV11-2 and TRBJ1-5, with a weak D call TRBD1 (5 bases). Germline assignment: CDR1 SGHAT and CDR2 FQNNGV. V was shortened by 2 bases and J by 2 bases, with 10 bases between the two germline ends. This CDR3 region has 15 residues. The CDR3 reads CASSLMSGRNQPQHF. CDR3 bases: TGTGCCAGCAGCTTAATGTCAGGGCGCAATCAGCCCCAGCATTTT.

In this sample, this clone turned up once. The chain joins TRBV10-3 to TRBJ2-5; D could derive from TRBD1 or TRBD2 (5 bases each). Germline V CDR1 and CDR2: ENHRY, SYGVKD. The CDR3 contains 15 residues. The V and J ends lost 0 bases and 5 bases respectively, with 13 bases between them. The CDR3 DNA reads as TGTGCCATCAGTGAGTCGAATCGGGACCGGGAGACCCAGTACTTC. This translates into CAISESNRDRETQYF.

This clone has more than one count but fewer than ten. The chain is built from TRBV19 and TRBJ1-5; a weak D match, TRBD1 (6 bases). The CDR3 contains 17 residues. Germline-derived CDR1 and CDR2 are LNHDA and SQIVND (reference sequence). V shed 7 bases and J shed 2 bases, with 21 bases lying between them. The CDR3, as DNA: TGTGCCAGTAACGGGACACCGGGTACGGGAGGCAATCAGCCCCAGCATTTT. As protein: CASNGTPGTGGNQPQHF. Full variable domain (missing parts from reference TRBV19 and TRBJ1-5): DGGITQSPKYLFRKEGQNVTLSCEQNLNHDAMYWYRQDPGQGLRLIYYSQIVNDFQKGDIAEGYSVSREKKESFPLTVTSAQKNPTAFYLCASNGTPGTGGNQPQHFGDGTRLSIL.

This chain uses TRBV19 with TRBJ1-2, with D unresolved. The ends were cut back, 3 bases at V and 2 bases at J, with 7 bases in the middle. Per germline, CDR1 LNHDA and CDR2 SQIVND (reference sequence). The CDR3 loop spans 13 amino acids. Here the CDR3 reads CASSMAGNYGYTF. The CDR3 nucleotides are TGTGCCAGTAGTATGGCGGGGAACTATGGCTACACCTTC.

This clone was seen a few times. Other DNA sequences in this sample translate to the same CDR3. The gene calls are TRBV27 and TRBJ1-1, with no clear D. Per germline, CDR1 MNHEY and CDR2 SMNVEV (reference sequence). Trimming took off 2 bases at V and 5 bases at J, with 3 bases between the two ends. This CDR3 is 11 amino acids long. The CDR3 sequence: CASSLGTEAFF. The CDR3 bases are TGTGCCAGCAGTTTAGGTACTGAAGCTTTCTTT.

On this clone itself: The same CDR3 arises from other DNA sequences in this sample as well. The V call is TRBV28, the J call TRBJ2-7; a possible D gene is TRBD2 (5 bases). In germline, CDR1 is MDHEN, CDR2 SYDVKM. Trimming removed 5 bases at V and 4 bases at J, with 9 bases between. The CDR3 runs to 12 residues. DNA of the CDR3: TGTGCCAGCAGTCTGGACTCATACGAGCAGTACTTC. This sequence encodes CASSLDSYEQYF.

This clone was detected a few times. V gene TRBV2 combines with J gene TRBJ2-7; TRBD1 or TRBD2 may be the D gene (5 bases each). The germline CDR1 and CDR2 sequences are SNHLY and FYNNEI. CDR3 length: 17 amino acids. V dropped 8 bases and J dropped 4 bases, with 27 bases sitting between them. The CDR3 region has the DNA TGTGCCAGCGCGAACGGGCCCGGGGTGTCGAAGGGGTACGAGCAGTACTTC. Translation: CASANGPGVSKGYEQYF.

This clone has just a few counts. The chain has TRBV5-4 and TRBJ1-2; D is possibly TRBD1 (5 bases). The CDR3 is 17 amino acids. The V gene lost 2 bases and the J gene lost 0 bases, with 17 bases spanning the gap. Germline V gene lookup returns CDR1 SGHNT and CDR2 YYREEE (reference sequence). CDR3 amino acids: CASSFRQGTQANYGYTF. CDR3 in DNA: TGTGCCAGCAGCTTCCGGCAGGGTACCCAAGCTAACTATGGCTACACCTTC.

The chain recombines TRBV5-4 with TRBJ2-7, with D hard to call. The V gene's germline CDR1 is SGHNT and CDR2 YYREEE (reference sequence). The CDR3 is made up of 12 amino acids. The V end was cut by 4 bases, the J end by 6 bases, with 11 bases between. CDR3 DNA: TGTGCCAGCAGCCGGCAGCAGGCCGAGCAGTACTTC. The encoded protein is CASSRQQAEQYF.

The gene calls are TRBV15 and TRBJ2-7; TRBD2 is a possible D gene (6 bases). V shed 1 base and J shed 4 bases, with 11 bases lying between them. Germline CDR1 is LNHNV and CDR2 is YYDKDF (reference sequence). The CDR3 spans 14 residues. The CDR3 DNA reads as TGTGCCACCAGCAGAGTTAGCGGACCTTACGAGCAGTACTTC. Translation gives CATSRVSGPYEQYF.

This clone appeared a few times. The J gene is TRBJ1-5, the V gene TRBV19; 7 bases match TRBD1. Trimming took 6 bases from V and 0 from J; bases not matched to a gene: 5. The germline V gene has CDR1 LNHDA and CDR2 SQIVND (reference sequence). The CDR3 extends over 15 amino acids. The CDR3: CASRSDRYSNQPQHF. The CDR3 bases are TGTGCCAGTAGGTCGGACAGGTATAGCAATCAGCCCCAGCATTTT.

This clone was observed a handful of times. The chain links TRBV27 to TRBJ2-1; D is perhaps TRBD1 (6 bases). V gave up 5 bases and J gave up 0 bases, with 17 bases separating them. The CDR3 length is 17 residues. Germline CDR1 MNHEY, CDR2 SMNVEV (reference sequence). The CDR3 is CASSNRVRYGSYNEQFF. CDR3 in DNA: TGTGCCAGCAGTAACAGGGTCCGCTACGGCTCCTACAATGAGCAGTTCTTC.

The rearrangement links TRBV29-1 to TRBJ2-7; a possible D gene is TRBD1 (6 bases). This CDR3 is 12 amino acids long. Germline V lookup: CDR1 SQVTM, CDR2 ANQGSEA. V lost 6 bases and J 3 bases, leaving 12 bases between the germline ends. The CDR3 reads CSVRDTYYEQYF. In DNA form, the CDR3 reads TGCAGCGTCCGGGACACATACTACGAGCAGTACTTC.

In its sample, this clone was seen a few times. The rearrangement joins TRBV6-6 to TRBJ1-4; possibly TRBD1 for D (5 bases). The CDR3 loop spans 15 amino acids. The V end lost 6 bases, the J end lost 8 bases, and 19 bases lay between the germline ends. In germline, CDR1 is MNHNY, CDR2 SVGAGI (reference sequence). This chain's CDR3 is CASSLLPGRSEKLFF. CDR3 in DNA: TGTGCCAGCAGCCTGCTCCCGGGGCGGAGCGAAAAACTGTTTTTT.

The chain carries TRBV14 and TRBJ1-2; no clear D. The CDR3 loop spans 15 amino acids. Trimming cost V 4 bases and J 2 bases, with 14 bases left between them. The germline V gene has CDR1 SGHDN and CDR2 FVKESK. CDR3 sequence (DNA): TGTGCCAGCAGCCCCCTTTTAACCAGAAACTATGGCTACACCTTC. Translation gives CASSPLLTRNYGYTF.